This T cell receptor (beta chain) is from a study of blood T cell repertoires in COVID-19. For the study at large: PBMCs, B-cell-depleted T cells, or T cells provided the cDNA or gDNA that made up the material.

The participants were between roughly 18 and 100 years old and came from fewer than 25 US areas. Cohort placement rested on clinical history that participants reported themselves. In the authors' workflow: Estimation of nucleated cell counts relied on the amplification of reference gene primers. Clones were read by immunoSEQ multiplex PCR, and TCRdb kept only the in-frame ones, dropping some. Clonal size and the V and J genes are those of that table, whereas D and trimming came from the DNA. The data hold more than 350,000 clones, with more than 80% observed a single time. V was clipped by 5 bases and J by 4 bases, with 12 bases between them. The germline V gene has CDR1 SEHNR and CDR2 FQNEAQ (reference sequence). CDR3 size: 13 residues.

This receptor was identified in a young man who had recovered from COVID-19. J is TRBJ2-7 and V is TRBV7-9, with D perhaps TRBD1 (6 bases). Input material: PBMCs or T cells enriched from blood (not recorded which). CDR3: CASSDGTGYEQYF. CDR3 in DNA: TGTGCCAGCAGCGACGGAACAGGGTACGAGCAGTACTTC.